One and the same sample provided the 22 T cell receptor beta chains below, sequenced in a study of low-dose radiotherapy and immunotherapy resistance in tumors. Noted time point: before trial treatment. Alpha- and beta-chain coverage of first-strand cDNA came from TRAV- and TRBV-specific primers. It was with a constant-region primer and a V-primer adapter that TCRs were amplified over around 19 PCR cycles. TCRdb ran MiXCR on the reads and lists one entry per CDR3 protein. The table shows 35,000 to 45,000 distinct CDR3 sequences, with roughly 28% occurring only once. The sequencing here drew on PBMCs, taken before treatment. Source of these receptors: a male donor with gallbladder cancer.

V gene TRBV28 combines with J gene TRBJ2-7, with 16 bases aligning to TRBD2. Trimming took 7 bases from V and 4 from J; bases not matched to a gene: 7. The V gene's germline CDR1 is MDHEN and CDR2 SYDVKM. The CDR3 extends over 16 amino acids. The CDR3 protein is CASTTGTSGRAYEQYF. Here the CDR3 DNA reads TGTGCCAGCACCACCGGGACTAGCGGGAGGGCGTACGAGCAGTACTTC. The full variable domain, rest sourced from reference TRBV28 and TRBJ2-7, is DVKVTQSSRYLVKRTGEKVFLECVQDMDHENMFWYRQDPGLGLRLIYFSYDVKMKEKGDIPEGYSVSREKKERFSLILESASTNQTSMYLCASTTGTSGRAYEQYFGPGTRLTVT.

This clonotype showed up just a few times. The rearrangement joins TRBV19 to TRBJ2-3; 8 nucleotides line up with TRBD1. CDR1 is LNHDA and CDR2 is SQIVND in the germline V gene (reference sequence). V shed 8 bases and J 1 base; nucleotides not matched to a gene: 8. The CDR3 covers 15 residues. The CDR3 loop reads CASGESRGRTDTQYF. The CDR3 nucleotides are TGTGCCAGTGGGGAATCCAGGGGGCGCACAGATACGCAGTATTTT.

This clonotype was seen repeatedly, ten times or more. The chain recombines TRBV5-1 with TRBJ1-2; D is undetermined. V gave up 0 bases and J gave up 8 bases, with 14 bases separating them. CDR3 size: 14 residues. Germline V lookup: CDR1 SGHRS, CDR2 YFSETQ. CDR3 region: CASSLDSPYSGYTF. The CDR3 nucleotides are TGCGCCAGCAGCTTGGACAGCCCCTATTCCGGCTACACCTTC.

The chain is built from TRBV2 and TRBJ1-4, with no clear D. V lost 6 bases and J lost 5, with 13 bases in between. CDR1 is SNHLY and CDR2 is FYNNEI in the germline V gene. The CDR3 is 14 residues long. The chain's CDR3 is CASRGRSTNEKLFF. The DNA of the CDR3 is TGTGCCAGCAGGGGGAGGTCTACAAATGAAAAACTGTTTTTT.

This clonotype was counted ten times or more. CDR3 in amino acids: CSASPPGGGHSYEQYF. The CDR3 bases are TGCAGTGCTAGTCCCCCAGGGGGAGGCCACTCCTACGAGCAGTACTTC. The chain links TRBV20-1 to TRBJ2-7, with D maybe TRBD1 (7 bases). Germline assignment: CDR1 DFQATT and CDR2 SNEGSKA (reference sequence). The CDR3 is 16 amino acids. V dropped 3 bases and J dropped 0 bases, with 18 bases sitting between them.

This clonotype turned up a few times. The chain combines TRBV14 with TRBJ1-1; possibly TRBD1 for D (5 bases). There are 15 residues in the CDR3. In germline, CDR1 is SGHDN, CDR2 FVKESK. V lost 4 bases and J 3 bases, leaving 15 bases between the germline ends. The CDR3 DNA reads TGTGCCAGCAGCCTACCCAGGGTAAGAGACACTGAAGCTTTCTTT. Encoded protein: CASSLPRVRDTEAFF.

This chain joins TRBV29-1 and TRBJ2-3; a possible D gene is TRBD1 (5 bases). The CDR3 runs to 13 residues. The ends were cut back, 3 bases at V and 2 bases at J, with 9 bases in the middle. In germline, CDR1 is SQVTM, CDR2 ANQGSEA. As DNA, the CDR3 is TGCAGCGTTGATTCAGGGTTCACAGATACGCAGTATTTT. It specifies CSVDSGFTDTQYF.

V and J are TRBV19 and TRBJ2-5, with 14 bases matching TRBD2. The length of the CDR3 is 16 residues. The V gene's germline CDR1 is LNHDA and CDR2 SQIVND (reference sequence). The junction had 7 bases not matched to a gene; V was cut back by 5 bases and J by 5 bases. The CDR3 sequence: CASSPGLAGVEETQYF. Here the CDR3 DNA reads TGTGCCAGTAGTCCGGGACTAGCGGGAGTCGAGGAGACCCAGTACTTC.

The CDR3 coding sequence is TGTGCCAGCAGCGCGGCTAGCGGAGAAGAAGAGACCCAGTACTTC. Its protein is CASSAASGEEETQYF. The J gene is TRBJ2-5, the V gene TRBV5-4, with TRBD2 identical over 7 bases. V lost 4 bases to trimming and J lost 3 bases; unmatched junction nucleotides: 9. Looked up from germline, CDR1 is SGHNT and CDR2 is YYREEE (reference sequence). The CDR3 totals 15 residues.

The chain has TRBV12-3 or TRBV12-4 and TRBJ2-7; 8 bases line up with TRBD1. CDR3 size: 15 residues. Trimming took 5 bases from V and 5 from J; bases not matched to a gene: 11. Here the CDR3 reads CASSPGQVYVDEQYF. CDR3 bases: TGTGCCAGCAGTCCGGGACAGGTCTATGTCGACGAGCAGTACTTC.

Here the CDR3 DNA reads TGTGCCAGCAGCCCCCTCGGAGCGGGACCGGGAGATACGCAGTATTTT. This gives the protein CASSPLGAGPGDTQYF. The chain carries TRBV27 and TRBJ2-3, with 7 nucleotides matching TRBD2. Germline V CDR1 and CDR2: MNHEY, SMNVEV (reference sequence). The CDR3 contains 16 residues. With 6 bases clipped from V and 5 bases from J, the junction kept 14 bases outside the gene matches.

Within the sample, this clonotype is medium-sized (0.01 to 0.1%). The chain uses TRBV24-1 and TRBJ2-5, with 8 bases identical to TRBD1. The J segment lost 5 bases and the V segment lost 4 bases, leaving 5 bases of the junction unmatched. The CDR3 is 14 amino acids. Germline loops: CDR1 KGHDR, CDR2 SFDVKD. CDR3 coding DNA: TGTGCCACCAGTGACCTGACAGGGGAGGAGACCCAGTACTTC. Translated, it gives CATSDLTGEETQYF.

This clonotype was counted ten times or more. The CDR3 spells CSARPVEAGYEQYF. CDR3 in DNA: TGCAGTGCTAGACCAGTGGAGGCAGGCTACGAGCAGTACTTC. This chain connects TRBV20-1 to TRBJ2-7; D might be TRBD2 (5 bases). Per the germline V gene, CDR1 is DFQATT and CDR2 is SNEGSKA (reference sequence). This CDR3 has 14 amino acids. V was clipped by 2 bases and J by 3 bases, with 14 bases between them.

The rearrangement uses TRBV27 and TRBJ2-2; a possible D gene is TRBD1 (6 bases). The germline CDR1 and CDR2 sequences are MNHEY and SMNVEV (reference sequence). Trimming shortened V by 10 bases and J by 7 bases, and 22 bases separated the two germline ends. This CDR3 is built from 15 residues. The CDR3 here is CATRAEGTQNGELFF. CDR3 DNA: TGTGCCACCAGGGCGGAAGGGACACAGAACGGGGAGCTGTTTTTT.

This clonotype was recorded many times. V usage is TRBV7-9 and J usage is TRBJ2-7; a weak D match, TRBD1 (6 bases). This CDR3 comprises 12 residues. Germline CDR1 reads SEHNR; CDR2 reads FQNEAQ (reference sequence). V dropped 5 bases and J dropped 4 bases, with 9 bases sitting between them. This chain's CDR3 is CASSPRGYEQYF. The CDR3 DNA reads as TGTGCCAGCAGCCCAAGGGGGTACGAGCAGTACTTC.

The table lists this clonotype with many counts. The chain joins TRBV18 to TRBJ2-3, with D perhaps TRBD2 (5 bases). This CDR3 spans 18 amino acids. From germline, CDR1 is KGHSH and CDR2 LQKENI. The V and J ends lost 3 bases and 4 bases respectively, with 23 bases between them. The CDR3 loop is CASSPSWTLQVGADTQYF. The DNA for the CDR3 is TGTGCCAGCTCACCCTCGTGGACGCTACAAGTGGGAGCAGATACGCAGTATTTT.

This clonotype was detected many times. J is TRBJ2-2 and V is TRBV7-2; 7 positions agree with TRBD2. Germline assignment: CDR1 SGHTA and CDR2 FQGNSA. The CDR3 contains 15 residues. V lost 11 bases to trimming and J lost 2 bases; unmatched junction nucleotides: 11. The CDR3 here is CASKSLAVNTGELFF. For the CDR3, the DNA is TGTGCCTCAAAAAGCCTAGCGGTTAACACCGGGGAGCTGTTTTTT.

This clonotype showed up many times. The chain combines TRBV20-1 with TRBJ1-2, with D possibly matching TRBD1 (5 bases). Per the germline V gene, CDR1 is DFQATT and CDR2 is SNEGSKA (reference sequence). The ends were cut back, 3 bases at V and 2 bases at J, with 16 bases in the middle. This CDR3 has 15 residues. CDR3 DNA sequence: TGCAGTGCTAGTCGTTATCCCTCAGGGAACTATGGCTACACCTTC. Encoded protein: CSASRYPSGNYGYTF.

A remark on this clonotype: One end of the junction is discordant with germline, which a read error may explain. The chain employs TRBV5-3 and TRBJ1-4; no clear D gene. Being an ORF, TRBV5-3 has a function that is uncertain. The length of the CDR3 is 15 residues. CDR3 region: CAGSTWTGDNEKLFF. The CDR3 DNA reads TGTGCCGGCAGCACTTGGACGGGTGATAATGAAAAGCTGTTTTTT.

This clonotype has a count of ten or more. In DNA, the CDR3 is TGTGCCAGCACTTTGGACAGGGGAGGCACCGGGGAGCTGTTTTTT. It yields the protein CASTLDRGGTGELFF. This chain uses TRBV6-2 or TRBV6-3 with TRBJ2-2; 9 bases agree with TRBD1. The CDR3 is 15 amino acids. Germline CDR1 MNHEY, CDR2 SVGEGT. V dropped 7 bases and J dropped 4; count of bases not matched to a gene: 7.

DNA of the CDR3: TGCGCCAGCAGGGGGGGGGCTGCCTCCTACGAGCAGTACTTC. Translation: CASRGGAASYEQYF. The rearrangement joins TRBV5-1 to TRBJ2-7, with D possibly TRBD2 on 7 matching bases. The CDR3 length is 14 residues. From germline, CDR1 is SGHRS and CDR2 YFSETQ. The germline V and J ends were trimmed by 5 bases and 0 bases, with 12 bases remaining between them.

The table lists this clonotype with many counts. The genes are TRBV27 and TRBJ1-1, with D unresolved. The V end lost 1 base, the J end lost 5 bases, and 8 bases lay between the germline ends. In germline, CDR1 is MNHEY, CDR2 SMNVEV (reference sequence). The CDR3 spans 13 residues. For the CDR3, the DNA is TGTGCCAGCAGTTTATTTAAGGGAACTGAAGCTTTCTTT. Protein: CASSLFKGTEAFF.